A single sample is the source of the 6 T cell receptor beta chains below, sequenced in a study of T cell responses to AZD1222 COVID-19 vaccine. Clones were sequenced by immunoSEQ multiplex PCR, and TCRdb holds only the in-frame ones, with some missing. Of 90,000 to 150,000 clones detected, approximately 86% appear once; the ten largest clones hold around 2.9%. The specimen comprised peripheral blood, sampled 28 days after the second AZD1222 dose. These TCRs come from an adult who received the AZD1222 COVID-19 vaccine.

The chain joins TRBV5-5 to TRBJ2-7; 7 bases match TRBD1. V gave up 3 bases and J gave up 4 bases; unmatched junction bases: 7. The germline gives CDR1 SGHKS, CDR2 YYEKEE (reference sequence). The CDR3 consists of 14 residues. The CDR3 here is CASSSWTGEYEQYF. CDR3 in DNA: TGTGCCAGCAGCTCATGGACAGGTGAATACGAGCAGTACTTC.

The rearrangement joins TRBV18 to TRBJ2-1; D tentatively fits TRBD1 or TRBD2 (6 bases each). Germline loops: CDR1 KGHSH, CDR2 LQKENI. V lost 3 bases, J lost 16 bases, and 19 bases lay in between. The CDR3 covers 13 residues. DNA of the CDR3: TGTGCCAGCTCACCTAGCGGAGGGGGATTAGTTTTCTTC. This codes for CASSPSGGGLVFF.

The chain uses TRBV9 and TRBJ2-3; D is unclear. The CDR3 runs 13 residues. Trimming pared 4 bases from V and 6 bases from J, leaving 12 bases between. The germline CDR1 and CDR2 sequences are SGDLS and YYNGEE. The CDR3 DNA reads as TGTGCCAGCAGCTACTTCCCGAGGGATACGCAGTATTTT. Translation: CASSYFPRDTQYF.

The CDR3, as DNA: TGTGCCAGCAGCGTGGGGGGCAGGGAAGGGTCACCCCTCCACTTT. Protein: CASSVGGREGSPLHF. The chain uses TRBV9 and TRBJ1-6, with a weak D call TRBD1 (6 bases). There are 15 residues in the CDR3. The V gene's germline CDR1 is SGDLS and CDR2 YYNGEE. Trimming pared 2 bases from V and 10 bases from J, leaving 16 bases between.

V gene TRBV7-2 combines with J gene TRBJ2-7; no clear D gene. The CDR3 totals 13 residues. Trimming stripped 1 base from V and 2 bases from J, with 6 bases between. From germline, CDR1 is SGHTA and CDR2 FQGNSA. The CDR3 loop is CASSLERTYEQYF. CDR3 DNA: TGTGCCAGCAGCTTAGAACGGACCTACGAGCAGTACTTC.

CDR3 nucleotide sequence: TGTGCCAGCAGTACGGACGGTGACACTGAAGCTTTCTTT. Protein product: CASSTDGDTEAFF. V and J are TRBV6-5 and TRBJ1-1; no clear D gene. The CDR3 runs 13 residues. V was shortened by 5 bases and J by 3 bases, with 10 bases between the two germline ends. Germline assignment: CDR1 MNHEY and CDR2 SVGAGI.